This record looks at one TCR beta chain sequence and its context. The antigen remains undetermined. The record originates from a study of T-cell reconstitution after alpha-beta-depleted transplantation in children. Points from the study as a whole: Reportedly, only several hundred clones from non-depleted graft cells drove alpha-beta T-cell counts at about two months. Recipient T cells and thymic progenitors that survived gave rise to the high TCRbeta diversity observed at day 60 in some patients. After one year, T-cell counts and TCRbeta diversity mostly came from new T cells.

For TCRbeta, the library was prepared with unique molecular identifiers. TCRdb reprocessed the PCR reads via MiXCR and lists one record per CDR3 protein. The sample comprises about 170,000 distinct CDR3 sequences, around 10% of which are singletons, and approximately 13% rests with the top ten. V dropped 1 base and J dropped 0 bases, with 10 bases sitting between them. Looked up from germline, CDR1 is GTSNPN and CDR2 is SVGIG (reference sequence). This CDR3 region has 15 residues. Sequences were derived from PBMCs, sampled before TCRalphabeta/CD19-depleted stem cell transplant. This TCR was sampled from a boy between 2 and 10 years old with acute myeloid leukemia, due to receive a stem cell transplant. The chain employs TRBV30 and TRBJ1-3; D gene uncertain. CDR3 region: CAWSDQLGSGNTIYF. The CDR3 region has the DNA TGTGCCTGGAGTGACCAGCTAGGCTCTGGAAACACCATATATTTT. Full variable domain (outside the CDR3, taken from reference TRBV30 and TRBJ1-3): SQTIHQWPATLVQPVGSPLSLECTVEGTSNPNLYWYRQAAGRGLQLLFYSVGIGQISSEVPQNLSASRPQDRQFILSSKKLLLSDSGFYLCAWSDQLGSGNTIYFGEGSWLTVV.